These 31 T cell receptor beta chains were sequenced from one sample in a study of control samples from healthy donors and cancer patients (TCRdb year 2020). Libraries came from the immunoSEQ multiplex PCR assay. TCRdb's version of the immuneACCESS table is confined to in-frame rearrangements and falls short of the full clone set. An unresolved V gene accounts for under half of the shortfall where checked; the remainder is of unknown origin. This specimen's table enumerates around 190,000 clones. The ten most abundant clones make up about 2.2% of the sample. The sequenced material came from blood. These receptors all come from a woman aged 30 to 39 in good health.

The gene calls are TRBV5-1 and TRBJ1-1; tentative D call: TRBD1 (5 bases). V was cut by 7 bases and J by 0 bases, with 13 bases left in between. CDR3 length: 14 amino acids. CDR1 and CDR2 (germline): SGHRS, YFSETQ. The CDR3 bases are TGCGCCAGCCGATCAGGGTGGGTGAACACTGAAGCTTTCTTT. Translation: CASRSGWVNTEAFF.

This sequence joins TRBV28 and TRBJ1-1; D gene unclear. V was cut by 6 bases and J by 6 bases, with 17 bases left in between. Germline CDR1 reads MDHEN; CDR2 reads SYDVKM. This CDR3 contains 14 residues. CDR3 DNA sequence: TGTGCCAGCAGCCTCGAGGTGGGGAGCCCTGAAGCTTTCTTT. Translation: CASSLEVGSPEAFF.

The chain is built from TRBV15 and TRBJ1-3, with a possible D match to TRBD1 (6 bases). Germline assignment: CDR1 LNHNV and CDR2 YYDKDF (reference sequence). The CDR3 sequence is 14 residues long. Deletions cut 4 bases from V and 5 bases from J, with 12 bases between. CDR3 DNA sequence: TGTGCCACCAGCACCGGGACACTCCGAAACACCATATATTTT. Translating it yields CATSTGTLRNTIYF.

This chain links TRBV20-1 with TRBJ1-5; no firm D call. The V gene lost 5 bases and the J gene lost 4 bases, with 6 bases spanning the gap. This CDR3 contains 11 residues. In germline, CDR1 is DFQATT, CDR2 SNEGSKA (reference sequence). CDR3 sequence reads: CSALGNQPQHF. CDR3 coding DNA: TGCAGTGCTTTAGGGAATCAGCCCCAGCATTTT.

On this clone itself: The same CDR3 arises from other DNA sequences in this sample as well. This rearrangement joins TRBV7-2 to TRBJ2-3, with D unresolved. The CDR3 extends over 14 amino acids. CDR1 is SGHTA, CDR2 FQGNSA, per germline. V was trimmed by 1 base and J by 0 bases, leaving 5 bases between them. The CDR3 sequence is CASSLGASTDTQYF. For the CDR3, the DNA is TGTGCCAGCAGCTTAGGGGCTAGCACAGATACGCAGTATTTT. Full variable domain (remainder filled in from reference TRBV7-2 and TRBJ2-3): GAGVSQSPSNKVTEKGKDVELRCDPISGHTALYWYRQSLGQGLEFLIYFQGNSAPDKSGLPSDRFSAERTGGSVSTLTIQRTQQEDSAVYLCASSLGASTDTQYFGPGTRLTVL.

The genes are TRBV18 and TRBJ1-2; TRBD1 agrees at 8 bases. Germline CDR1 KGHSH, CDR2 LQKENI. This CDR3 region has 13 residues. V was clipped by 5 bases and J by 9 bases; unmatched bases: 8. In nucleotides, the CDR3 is TGTGCCAGCTCAATGGACAGGGAGAGGAGCTACACCTTC. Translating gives CASSMDRERSYTF.

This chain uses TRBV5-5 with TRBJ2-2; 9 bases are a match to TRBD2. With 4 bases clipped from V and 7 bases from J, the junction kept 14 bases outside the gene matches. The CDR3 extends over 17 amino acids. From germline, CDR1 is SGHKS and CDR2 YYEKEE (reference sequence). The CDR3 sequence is CASSRGSSGKLGGELFF. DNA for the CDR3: TGTGCCAGCAGCCGCGGGTCTAGCGGGAAATTGGGCGGGGAGCTGTTTTTT. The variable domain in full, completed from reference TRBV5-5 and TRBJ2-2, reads DAGVTQSPTHLIKTRGQQVTLRCSPISGHKSVSWYQQVLGQGPQFIFQYYEKEERGRGNFPDRFSARQFPNYSSELNVNALLLGDSALYLCASSRGSSGKLGGELFFGEGSRLTVL.

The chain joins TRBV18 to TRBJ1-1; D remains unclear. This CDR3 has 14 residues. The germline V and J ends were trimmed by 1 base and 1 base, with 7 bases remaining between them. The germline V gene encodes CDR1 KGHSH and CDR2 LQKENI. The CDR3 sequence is CASSPQEANTEAFF. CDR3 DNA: TGTGCCAGCTCACCACAGGAAGCGAACACTGAAGCTTTCTTT.

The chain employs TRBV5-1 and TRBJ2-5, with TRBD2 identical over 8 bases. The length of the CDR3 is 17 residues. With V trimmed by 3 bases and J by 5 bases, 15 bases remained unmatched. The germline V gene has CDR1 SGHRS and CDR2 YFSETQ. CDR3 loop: CASSSGVGGLVTETQYF. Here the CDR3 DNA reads TGCGCCAGCAGCTCGGGGGTCGGGGGACTAGTAACGGAGACCCAGTACTTC.

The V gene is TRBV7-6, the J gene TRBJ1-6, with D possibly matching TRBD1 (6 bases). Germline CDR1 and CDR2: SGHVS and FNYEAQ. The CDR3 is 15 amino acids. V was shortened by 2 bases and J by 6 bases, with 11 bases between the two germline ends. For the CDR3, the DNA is TGTGCCAGCAGCTTACAGGGGACCGCTAATTCACCCCTCCACTTT. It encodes CASSLQGTANSPLHF.

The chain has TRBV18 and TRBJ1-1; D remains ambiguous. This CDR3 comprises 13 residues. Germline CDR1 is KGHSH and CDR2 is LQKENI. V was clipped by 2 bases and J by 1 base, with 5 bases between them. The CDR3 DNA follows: TGTGCCAGCTCACCAGCAGAGAACACTGAAGCTTTCTTT. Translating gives CASSPAENTEAFF.

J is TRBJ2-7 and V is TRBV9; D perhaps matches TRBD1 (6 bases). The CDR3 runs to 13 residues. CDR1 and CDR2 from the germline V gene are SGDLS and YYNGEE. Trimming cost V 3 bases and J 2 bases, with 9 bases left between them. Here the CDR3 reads CASSADSTYEQYF. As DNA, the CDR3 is TGTGCCAGCAGCGCGGACAGTACCTACGAGCAGTACTTC.

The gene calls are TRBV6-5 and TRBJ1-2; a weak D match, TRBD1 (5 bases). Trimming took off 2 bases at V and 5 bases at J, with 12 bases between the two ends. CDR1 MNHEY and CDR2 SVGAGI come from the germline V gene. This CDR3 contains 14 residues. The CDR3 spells CASSYGGDGYGYTF. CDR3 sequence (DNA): TGTGCCAGCAGTTACGGAGGGGATGGGTATGGCTACACCTTC.

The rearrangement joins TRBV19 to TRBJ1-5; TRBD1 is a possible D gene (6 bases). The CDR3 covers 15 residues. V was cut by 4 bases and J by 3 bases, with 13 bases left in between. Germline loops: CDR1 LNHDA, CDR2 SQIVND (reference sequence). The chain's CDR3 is CASSRPRGPNQPQHF. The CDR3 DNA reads TGTGCCAGTAGTAGGCCCAGGGGCCCCAATCAGCCCCAGCATTTT.

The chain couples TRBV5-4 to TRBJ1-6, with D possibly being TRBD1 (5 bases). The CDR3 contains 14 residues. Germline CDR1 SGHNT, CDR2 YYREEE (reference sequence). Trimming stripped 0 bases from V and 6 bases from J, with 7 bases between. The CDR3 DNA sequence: TGTGCCAGCAGCTTGGACAGGACTAATTCACCCCTCCACTTT. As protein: CASSLDRTNSPLHF.

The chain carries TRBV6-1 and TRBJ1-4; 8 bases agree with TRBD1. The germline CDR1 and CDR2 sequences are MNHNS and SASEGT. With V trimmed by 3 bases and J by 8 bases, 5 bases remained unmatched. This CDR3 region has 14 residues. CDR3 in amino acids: CASSDRGLEEKLFF. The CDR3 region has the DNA TGTGCCAGCAGTGACAGGGGGCTGGAAGAAAAACTGTTTTTT.

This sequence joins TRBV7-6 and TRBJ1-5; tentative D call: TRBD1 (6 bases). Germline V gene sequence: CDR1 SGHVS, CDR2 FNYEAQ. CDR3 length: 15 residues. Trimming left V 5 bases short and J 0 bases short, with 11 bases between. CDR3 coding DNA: TGTGCCAGCAGCCTGAGGGGGGATAGCAATCAGCCCCAGCATTTT. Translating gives CASSLRGDSNQPQHF.

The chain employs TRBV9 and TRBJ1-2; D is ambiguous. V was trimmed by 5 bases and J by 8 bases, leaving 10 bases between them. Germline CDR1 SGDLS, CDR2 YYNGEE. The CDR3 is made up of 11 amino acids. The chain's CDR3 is CASSGHKGYTF. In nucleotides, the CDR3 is TGTGCCAGCAGTGGTCATAAGGGCTACACCTTC.

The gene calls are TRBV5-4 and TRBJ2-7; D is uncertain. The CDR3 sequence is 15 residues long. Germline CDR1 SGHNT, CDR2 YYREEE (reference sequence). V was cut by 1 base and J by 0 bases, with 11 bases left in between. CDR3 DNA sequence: TGTGCCAGCAGCTTGAGTCCGGAAAGCTCCTACGAGCAGTACTTC. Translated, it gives CASSLSPESSYEQYF.

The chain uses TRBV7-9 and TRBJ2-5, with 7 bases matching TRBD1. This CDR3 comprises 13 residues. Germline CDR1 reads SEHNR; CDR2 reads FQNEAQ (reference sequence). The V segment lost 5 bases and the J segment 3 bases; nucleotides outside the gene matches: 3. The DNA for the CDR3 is TGTGCCAGCAGCCCTACAGGGGAAGAGACCCAGTACTTC. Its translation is CASSPTGEETQYF.

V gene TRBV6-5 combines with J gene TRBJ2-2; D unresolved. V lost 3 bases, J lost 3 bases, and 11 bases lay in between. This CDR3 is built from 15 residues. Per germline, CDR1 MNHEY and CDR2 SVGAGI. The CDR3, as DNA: TGTGCCAGCAGTTATGAAGTGGGTGACACCGGGGAGCTGTTTTTT. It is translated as CASSYEVGDTGELFF.

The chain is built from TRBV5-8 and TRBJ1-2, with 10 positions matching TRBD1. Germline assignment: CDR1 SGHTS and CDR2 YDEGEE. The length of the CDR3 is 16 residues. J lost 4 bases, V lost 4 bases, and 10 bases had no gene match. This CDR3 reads CASSPRSGTGVYGYTF. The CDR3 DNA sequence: TGTGCCAGCAGCCCCCGTTCCGGGACAGGGGTCTATGGCTACACCTTC.

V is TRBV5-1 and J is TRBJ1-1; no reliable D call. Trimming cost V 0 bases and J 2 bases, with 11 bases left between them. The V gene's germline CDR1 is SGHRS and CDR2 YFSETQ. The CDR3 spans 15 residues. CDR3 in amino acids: CASSLGGGTNTEAFF. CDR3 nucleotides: TGCGCCAGCAGCTTGGGAGGCGGCACTAACACTGAAGCTTTCTTT.

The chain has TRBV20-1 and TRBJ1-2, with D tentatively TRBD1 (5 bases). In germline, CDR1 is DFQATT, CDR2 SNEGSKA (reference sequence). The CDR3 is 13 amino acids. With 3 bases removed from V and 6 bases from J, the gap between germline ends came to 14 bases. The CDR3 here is CSASGQGSDGYTF. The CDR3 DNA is TGCAGTGCTAGTGGGCAGGGTTCGGATGGCTACACCTTC.

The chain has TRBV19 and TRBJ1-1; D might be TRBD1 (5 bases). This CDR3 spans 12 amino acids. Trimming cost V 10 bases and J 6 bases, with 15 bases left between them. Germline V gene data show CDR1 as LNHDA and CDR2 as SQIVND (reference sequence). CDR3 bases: TGTGCCACCACCCTCCGGGGCTCTGAAGCTTTCTTT. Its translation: CATTLRGSEAFF.

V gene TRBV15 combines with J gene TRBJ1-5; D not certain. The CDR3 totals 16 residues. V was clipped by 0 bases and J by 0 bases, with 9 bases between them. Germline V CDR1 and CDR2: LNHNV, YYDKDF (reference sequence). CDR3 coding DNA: TGTGCCACCAGCAGAGATAAGACCCTTAGCAATCAGCCCCAGCATTTT. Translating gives CATSRDKTLSNQPQHF.

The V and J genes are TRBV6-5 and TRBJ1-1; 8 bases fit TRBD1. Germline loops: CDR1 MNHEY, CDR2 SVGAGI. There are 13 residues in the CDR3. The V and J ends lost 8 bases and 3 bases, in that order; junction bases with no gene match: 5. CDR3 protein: CASGSGGHTEAFF. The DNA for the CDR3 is TGTGCCAGCGGATCAGGGGGCCACACTGAAGCTTTCTTT.

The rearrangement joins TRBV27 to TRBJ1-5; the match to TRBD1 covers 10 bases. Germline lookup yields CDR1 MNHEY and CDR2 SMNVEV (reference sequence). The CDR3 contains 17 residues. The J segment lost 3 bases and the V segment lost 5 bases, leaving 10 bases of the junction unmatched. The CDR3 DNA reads TGTGCCAGCAGTCTAGACAGGACAGGGGGTTACAATCAGCCCCAGCATTTT. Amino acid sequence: CASSLDRTGGYNQPQHF.

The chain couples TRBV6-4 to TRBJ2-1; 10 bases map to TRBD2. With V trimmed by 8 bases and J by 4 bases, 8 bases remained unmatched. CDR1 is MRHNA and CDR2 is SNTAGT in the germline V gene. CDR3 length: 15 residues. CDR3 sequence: CASSRERGGYNEQFF. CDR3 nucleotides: TGTGCCAGCTCCAGGGAGCGGGGGGGTTACAATGAGCAGTTCTTC.

The CDR3 DNA follows: TGTGCCACCAGTGGGGGGGCTTATCAGCCCCAGCATTTT. This encodes CATSGGAYQPQHF. This sequence joins TRBV24-1 and TRBJ1-5; D is possibly TRBD1 (6 bases). Trimming removed 5 bases from V and 5 bases from J, with 9 bases in between. Germline-derived CDR1 and CDR2 are KGHDR and SFDVKD. CDR3 length: 13 residues.

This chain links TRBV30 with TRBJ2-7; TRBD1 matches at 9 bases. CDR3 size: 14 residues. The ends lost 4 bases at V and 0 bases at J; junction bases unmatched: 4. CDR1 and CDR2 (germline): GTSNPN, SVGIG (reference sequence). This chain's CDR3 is CAWTGTGSSYEQYF. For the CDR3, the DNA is TGTGCCTGGACGGGGACAGGGAGCTCCTACGAGCAGTACTTC.